This record covers a single TCR beta chain. Antigen: not known. The sample comes from a study of shared clonotypes between healthy human individuals. For the study at large: In total, the donors were a couple of women and a few men aged 18 to 49. Study results and limitations: In the sorted subsets, rarefaction showed sequencing was incomplete despite large depth.

For each subset, genomic DNA was distributed in equal portions over several immunoSEQ plates. The repertoire was sequenced with immunoSEQ multiplex PCR; TCRdb's copy has only in-frame clones and lacks some. The data show over a million clones, with 75% to 80% seen just once and 0.6% to 0.7% held by the top ten. This TCR was sampled from a man aged 18 to 29 in good health. Some clones in this sample may be carry-over from other donors' samples. Sequenced input: memory CD4+ T cells from PBMCs. Subset: CD45RA-negative fraction.

DNA of the CDR3: TGTGCCAGCAGTTTTTCCCGGACTAACCATGAGCAGTTCTTC. Its protein is CASSFSRTNHEQFF. The chain carries TRBV27 and TRBJ2-1; D may be TRBD2 (6 bases). The CDR3 runs 14 residues. The germline CDR1 and CDR2 sequences are MNHEY and SMNVEV (reference sequence). The germline V and J ends were trimmed by 3 bases and 8 bases, with 14 bases remaining between them.